The T cell receptor (beta chain) under discussion was sequenced for a study of OX40 agonist ivuxolimab in advanced cancers. Study at large: Previous treatment with anti-PD-1, anti-PD-L1 or anti-CTLA-4 therapy was allowed; 40% had received some.

Study outcomes and limitations: The specificity for antigen of the expanded peripheral T cells was not determined. In general, CD8+ T cells held more expanded clones than CD4+ did, on average.

Generated by immunoSEQ multiplex PCR, the TCRdb table keeps only in-frame clones and is missing some. The sample carries 60,000 to 75,000 clones, 65% to 85% recorded once. This clone counts as medium-sized. What it binds is not known. Trimming cost V 2 bases and J 12 bases, with 14 bases left between them. This CDR3 is built from 14 residues. The germline CDR1 and CDR2 sequences are MNHEY and SVGAGI. The chain couples TRBV6-5 to TRBJ1-6; D is possibly TRBD1 (5 bases). This sequence was found in an adult with an advanced solid tumor such as melanoma, head and neck, liver or kidney cancer. Sequenced here: CD4+ or CD8+ T cells sorted from blood, sampled in a trial of the OX40 agonist ivuxolimab. CDR3 sequence (DNA): TGTGCCAGCAGTTACAGAGGGGATCCCATACCCCTCCACTTT. Protein product: CASSYRGDPIPLHF.